The clone carrying this T cell receptor beta chain was observed a single time. Antigen unknown. The CDR3 sequence is 13 residues long. V lost 6 bases, J lost 7 bases, and 10 bases lay in between. Germline CDR1 MNHNS, CDR2 SASEGT. Repertoires were generated with immunoSEQ multiplex PCR, while TCRdb's copy carries only in-frame clones and drops some. The sample has about 70,000 clones; around 83% are singletons. The sample comes from a study of a mutant IDH1 vaccine in newly diagnosed glioma. Study-level points and caveats: Across multiple MHC alleles, about 95% of patients had vaccine-induced responses. No link was apparently found between pseudoprogression and changes in top peripheral T cell clonotypes.

Time point: baseline, week 1 (first vaccination visit). This sample's treatment: pre-vaccination baseline after standard-of-care therapy. The source was peripheral blood mononuclear cells (PBMCs), collected from a glioma patient treated with radiotherapy, temozolomide or both. The chain is built from TRBV6-1 and TRBJ1-6, with D perhaps TRBD1 (5 bases). The clonotype comes from a young woman with glioma. Some clones in this sample may be carry-over from other donors' samples. DNA of the CDR3: TGTGCCAGCAGGGGGGTGAACAATTCACCCCTCCACTTT. Translation: CASRGVNNSPLHF.